The rows below give T cell receptor beta chains drawn from one sample of a study of blood T cell repertoires in COVID-19. Libraries were prepared by immunoSEQ multiplex PCR; TCRdb keeps only in-frame clonotypes and omits some of them. The sample carries approximately 250,000 clones, approximately 90% recorded once. The specimen was peripheral blood. These receptors were taken from a young man with active or convalescent COVID-19. CDR3s include the opening cysteine and the closing phenylalanine or tryptophan. D genes are given only for firm matches. A clone size is listed for some rows: how often the clone was seen (once, few, many), or a class if it is expanded.

>TRBD2|-|TRBJ2-2|TRBV5-1|18
TGCGCCAGCAGCTTAAGACTAGCGGGAGGTCAGAACACCGGGGAGCTGTTTTTT
CASSLRLAGGQNTGELFF
>-|-|TRBJ2-7|TRBV18|14
TGTGCCAGCTCACCTCGGACAGATTTCTACGAGCAGTACTTC
CASSPRTDFYEQYF
>TRBD1|-|TRBJ2-5|TRBV5-1|14
TGCGCCAGTGGACCCGGGACAGGGTTGGAGACCCAGTACTTC
CASGPGTGLETQYF
>-|-|TRBJ2-3|TRBV7-2|14
TGTGCCAGCAGCCGTACTTTGGGCACAGATACGCAGTATTTT
CASSRTLGTDTQYF
>TRBD2|-|TRBJ2-2|TRBV10-3|17
TGTGCCATCAGTAAGACTAGCGGGGGGCCTAACACCGGGGAGCTGTTTTTT
CAISKTSGGPNTGELFF
>TRBD1|-|TRBJ2-5|TRBV27|14
TGTGCCAGCAGTGAGGGACAGATCCTAGGGACCCAGTACTTC
CASSEGQILGTQYF
>TRBD1|-|TRBJ2-7|TRBV12-3/TRBV12-4|13
TGTGCCAGCAGTTTAAGACAGGGGCGAGAGCAGTACTTC
CASSLRQGREQYF
>-|-|TRBJ2-1|TRBV4-1|17
TGCGCCAGCAGCCAAGATTCGGAGGGAGTGTCCTACAATGAGCAGTTCTTC
CASSQDSEGVSYNEQFF
>-|once|TRBJ2-3|TRBV7-8|15
TGTGCCAGCAGCTTAAAAGATCCGGTGAGAGATACGCAGTATTTT
CASSLKDPVRDTQYF
>-|-|TRBJ1-2|TRBV27|15
TGTGCCAGCAGTTTAATTCCCCTGGGCTGGGATGGCTACACCTTC
CASSLIPLGWDGYTF
>TRBD1|-|TRBJ1-1|TRBV29-1|14
TGCAGCGCCGAAACCGGGACAGCGGTCACTGAAGCTTTCTTT
CSAETGTAVTEAFF
>-|-|TRBJ1-4|TRBV28|17
TGTGCCAGCACCGAAATAAGAGGCACACCAGGAGGTGAAAAACTGTTTTTT
CASTEIRGTPGGEKLFF
>-|-|TRBJ2-3|TRBV13|13
TGTGCCAGCGGCAGGGTGGACACGAATACGCAGTATTTT
CASGRVDTNTQYF
>TRBD1|-|TRBJ2-7|TRBV7-8|14
TGTGCCAGCAGCCCCGGGACAGGGGGGTACGAGCAGTACTTC
CASSPGTGGYEQYF
>-|-|TRBJ2-3|TRBV11-2|16
TGTGCCAGCAGCTCGGGCAAGGCAGGGAGCACAGATACGCAGTATTTT
CASSSGKAGSTDTQYF